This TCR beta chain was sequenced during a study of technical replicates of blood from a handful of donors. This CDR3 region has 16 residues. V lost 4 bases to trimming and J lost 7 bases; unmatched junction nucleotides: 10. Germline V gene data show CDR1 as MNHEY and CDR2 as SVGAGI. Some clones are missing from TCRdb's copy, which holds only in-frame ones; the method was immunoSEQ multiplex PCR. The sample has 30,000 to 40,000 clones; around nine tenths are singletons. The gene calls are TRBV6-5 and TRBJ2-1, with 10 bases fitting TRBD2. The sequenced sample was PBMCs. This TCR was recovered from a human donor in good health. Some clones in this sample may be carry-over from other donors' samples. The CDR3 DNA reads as TGTGCCAGCAGTTCAATGGGACTAGCGTTCCGGAATGAGCAGTTCTTC. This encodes CASSSMGLAFRNEQFF.